Listed below are T cell receptor beta chains from one sample, sequenced in a study of OX40 agonist ivuxolimab in advanced cancers. Clones were sequenced by immunoSEQ multiplex PCR, and TCRdb holds only the in-frame ones, with some missing. The repertoire consists of tens of thousands of clones, with 88% occurring once and the leading ten covering approximately 2.6%. The sample in question was CD4+ or CD8+ T cells sorted from blood, obtained in a trial of the OX40 agonist ivuxolimab. These receptors originate from an adult with an advanced solid tumor such as melanoma, head and neck, liver or kidney cancer. CDR3s include the opening cysteine and the closing phenylalanine or tryptophan. A D gene is named only where the DNA matches it firmly. Expanded clones get a size class; other rows say once, few or many, or leave the size out.

size | J | V | D | CDR3 | DNA
once | TRBJ2-5 | TRBV19 | TRBD1 | CASKLAGQGGAETQYF | TGTGCCAGTAAATTGGCGGGACAGGGGGGAGCGGAGACCCAGTACTTC
once | TRBJ2-5 | TRBV30 | TRBD2 | CAWSAGTSGTQYF | TGTGCCTGGAGTGCCGGGACTAGCGGGACCCAGTACTTC
. | TRBJ1-2 | TRBV6-1 | . | CASSDGGSRGYTF | TGTGCCAGCAGTGACGGGGGCAGTAGGGGCTACACCTTC
. | TRBJ1-2 | TRBV30 | . | CAWRKPQNYGYTF | TGTGCCTGGAGAAAGCCTCAAAACTATGGCTACACCTTC
few | TRBJ1-2 | TRBV10-3 | . | CAISVARGLGYGYTF | TGTGCCATCAGTGTAGCCCGGGGGCTAGGCTATGGCTACACCTTC
once | TRBJ2-3 | TRBV18 | . | CASSPPGGTDTQYF | TGTGCCAGCTCACCCCCAGGGGGCACAGATACGCAGTATTTT
. | TRBJ2-7 | TRBV21-1 | . | CASSKKGTSGRVYEQYF | TGTGCCAGCAGCAAAAAGGGGACTAGCGGGAGAGTCTACGAGCAGTACTTC
. | TRBJ2-7 | TRBV27 | . | CASSLGRPTNEQYF | TGTGCCAGCAGTTTAGGGAGACCCACCAACGAGCAGTACTTC
. | TRBJ2-3 | TRBV2 | . | CASSEGGSTDTQYF | TGTGCCAGCAGTGAGGGCGGCTCCACAGATACGCAGTATTTT
once | TRBJ2-7 | TRBV10-3 | TRBD1 | CAIRDRDRGTDYEQYF | TGTGCCATCAGGGATAGGGACAGGGGGACCGACTACGAGCAGTACTTC
. | TRBJ2-7 | TRBV19 | . | CASSYGRTYEQYF | TGTGCCAGTAGTTATGGGAGGACCTACGAGCAGTACTTC
. | TRBJ2-5 | TRBV6-1 | . | CASSAHGSPGETQYF | TGTGCCAGCAGTGCCCACGGGAGTCCCGGGGAGACCCAGTACTTC
. | TRBJ2-6 | TRBV2 | TRBD1 | CASSDGTGGANVLTF | TGTGCCAGCAGTGACGGGACAGGTGGGGCCAACGTCCTGACTTTC
. | TRBJ1-1 | TRBV5-4 | . | CASSGAGTDEAFF | TGTGCCAGCAGCGGCGCCGGGACGGATGAAGCTTTCTTT
. | TRBJ2-3 | TRBV5-1 | TRBD1 | CASSKGQGWTDTQYF | TGCGCCAGCAGCAAAGGACAGGGGTGGACAGATACGCAGTATTTT
. | TRBJ2-3 | TRBV7-3 | TRBD1 | CASSLTPTGQVGSTDTQYF | TGTGCCAGCAGCTTAACTCCGACGGGACAGGTGGGGAGCACAGATACGCAGTATTTT
. | TRBJ1-1 | TRBV6-1 | . | CASSEDPLGEAFF | TGTGCCAGCAGTGAAGACCCCCTCGGAGAAGCTTTCTTT
. | TRBJ1-2 | TRBV11-2 | . | CASSYQGWGNYGYTF | TGTGCCAGCAGCTACCAGGGGTGGGGTAACTATGGCTACACCTTC
. | TRBJ1-5 | TRBV27 | . | CASSLTGFSNQPQHF | TGTGCCAGCAGTCTTACAGGGTTTAGCAATCAGCCCCAGCATTTT
. | TRBJ1-6 | TRBV30 | . | CAWSVQQVPPLHF | TGTGCCTGGAGTGTACAGCAGGTACCCCCCCTCCACTTT
once | TRBJ2-3 | TRBV7-2 | TRBD2 | CASSLVGGGHSTDTQYF | TGTGCCAGCAGCTTAGTAGGCGGGGGGCATAGCACAGATACGCAGTATTTT
. | TRBJ2-1 | TRBV11-2 | TRBD2 | CASSLSGIYNEQFF | TGTGCCAGCAGCTTAAGCGGGATTTACAATGAGCAGTTCTTC
. | TRBJ2-7 | TRBV9 | . | CASSVGDEQYF | TGTGCCAGCAGCGTAGGCGACGAGCAGTACTTC
. | TRBJ2-5 | TRBV11-2 | . | CASRLGVFQETQYF | TGTGCCAGCAGACTCGGGGTATTCCAAGAGACCCAGTACTTC
. | TRBJ2-7 | TRBV7-9 | . | CASSFTTPSSGEQYF | TGTGCCAGCAGCTTTACGACACCCAGTTCTGGCGAGCAGTACTTC
. | TRBJ1-1 | TRBV19 | . | CASRRQGLNTEAFF | TGTGCCAGTCGAAGGCAGGGGTTGAACACTGAAGCTTTCTTT
. | TRBJ1-5 | TRBV30 | . | CAWSREGNQPQHF | TGTGCCTGGAGTCGGGAGGGCAATCAGCCCCAGCATTTT
. | TRBJ2-4 | TRBV27 | TRBD2 | CASSSLAGAKNIQYF | TGTGCCAGCAGCTCCCTAGCGGGGGCCAAAAACATTCAGTACTTC
. | TRBJ2-7 | TRBV5-1 | TRBD1 | CASSSGDRIHEQYF | TGCGCCAGCAGCTCGGGGGACAGGATCCACGAGCAGTACTTC
few | TRBJ1-3 | TRBV30 | TRBD1 | CAWSRQGSTSGNTIYF | TGTGCCTGGAGTCGACAGGGATCGACTTCTGGAAACACCATATATTTT
. | TRBJ2-1 | TRBV6-5 | . | CASRTMGSSYNEQFF | TGTGCCAGCCGGACTATGGGTAGCTCCTACAATGAGCAGTTCTTC
. | TRBJ2-3 | TRBV5-6 | . | CASSFPYTDTQYF | TGTGCCAGCAGCTTCCCATACACAGATACGCAGTATTTT
once | TRBJ1-1 | TRBV16 | TRBD1 | CASSLPGQGTVAFF | TGTGCCAGCAGCTTACCGGGACAGGGAACGGTAGCTTTCTTT
. | TRBJ1-5 | TRBV27 | . | CASSLVGNQPQHF | TGTGCCAGCAGTTTAGTCGGCAATCAGCCCCAGCATTTT
. | TRBJ1-5 | TRBV7-2 | . | CASSLDWNQPQHF | TGTGCCAGCAGCTTGGACTGGAATCAGCCCCAGCATTTT
. | TRBJ1-3 | TRBV30 | . | CAWSVQGFPGNTIYF | TGTGCCTGGAGTGTGCAGGGTTTTCCTGGAAACACCATATATTTT
. | TRBJ2-7 | TRBV7-9 | TRBD1 | CASSFGQGVDEQYF | TGTGCCAGCAGCTTCGGACAGGGGGTGGACGAGCAGTACTTC
. | TRBJ2-1 | TRBV29-1 | TRBD1 | CSVTQGANEQFF | TGCAGCGTGACACAGGGGGCAAATGAGCAGTTCTTC
. | TRBJ2-2 | TRBV4-2 | TRBD2 | CASSQDRASGGPNTGELFF | TGTGCCAGCAGCCAAGATCGGGCTAGCGGGGGTCCCAACACCGGGGAGCTGTTTTTT